The 25 T cell receptor beta chains presented below share a single source sample, sequenced in a study of T-cell memory formation after mild COVID-19. TCRdb re-called the 5' RACE reads with MiXCR, one entry per CDR3 protein. The sample holds 300,000 to 350,000 distinct CDR3 sequences, 13% seen once. The sample consisted of PBMCs or a T cell subset sorted from them (not recorded which). The receptor source for this set is a man younger than 35 who had mild COVID-19 (a few samples of this study predate the infection). Cell type and time point are not known.

CDR3 region: CASSRLPASLNQETQYF. CDR3 nucleotide sequence: TGTGCCAGCAGCCGCCTCCCGGCCTCCCTGAACCAAGAGACCCAGTACTTC. The chain uses TRBV7-9 and TRBJ2-5, with no clear D. The CDR3 is 17 residues long. Germline CDR1 reads SEHNR; CDR2 reads FQNEAQ (reference sequence). V was trimmed by 5 bases and J by 0 bases, leaving 19 bases between them.

This clonotype has a count of ten or more. The J gene is TRBJ2-3, the V gene TRBV5-1, with 7 bases lining up with TRBD2. CDR3 length equals 14 residues. Trimming cost V 2 bases and J 4 bases; bases outside gene matches: 4. Germline lookup yields CDR1 SGHRS and CDR2 YFSETQ. CDR3 coding DNA: TGCGCCAGCAGCTTCGGACTAGGCTCAGATACGCAGTATTTT. Protein sequence: CASSFGLGSDTQYF. Full variable domain (missing parts from reference TRBV5-1 and TRBJ2-3): KAGVTQTPRYLIKTRGQQVTLSCSPISGHRSVSWYQQTPGQGLQFLFEYFSETQRNKGNFPGRFSGRQFSNSRSEMNVSTLELGDSALYLCASSFGLGSDTQYFGPGTRLTVL.

This rearrangement joins TRBV6-5 to TRBJ2-2; TRBD2 matches 11 bases. The CDR3 runs to 17 residues. With V trimmed by 2 bases and J by 0 bases, 2 bases remained unmatched. Germline-derived CDR1 and CDR2 are MNHEY and SVGAGI. CDR3 sequence reads: CASSYRLAGTNTGELFF. In DNA form, the CDR3 reads TGTGCCAGCAGTTACAGACTAGCGGGGACGAACACCGGGGAGCTGTTTTTT.

This clonotype was observed a few times. One junction end disagrees with the germline gene, perhaps due to a read error. This chain connects TRBV3-1 to TRBJ2-7, with TRBD2 matching 8 bases. Germline loops: CDR1 LGHDT, CDR2 YNNKEL (reference sequence). The CDR3 loop spans 13 amino acids. The CDR3 loop is CASTRTSSHEQYF. DNA for the CDR3: TGTGCCAGCACCCGGACTAGCTCCCACGAGCAGTACTTC.

This clonotype was found a few times. V usage is TRBV19 and J usage is TRBJ2-7, with TRBD1 matching 7 bases. Germline CDR1 LNHDA, CDR2 SQIVND (reference sequence). The CDR3 totals 14 residues. Trimming at V came to 8 bases and at J to 3 bases, leaving 10 bases not matched to a gene. The CDR3 region is CASRPTGRGYEQYF. The CDR3 coding sequence is TGTGCCAGTCGGCCGACAGGGCGAGGCTACGAGCAGTACTTC.

The chain joins TRBV2 to TRBJ1-2; 8 nucleotides line up with TRBD1. The V gene end was trimmed by 7 bases and the J gene end by 7 bases; junction bases not matched to a gene: 8. Germline values: CDR1 SNHLY, CDR2 FYNNEI. The length of the CDR3 is 13 residues. CDR3: CASKLTGDGGYTF. For the CDR3, the DNA is TGTGCCAGCAAACTGACAGGGGATGGTGGCTACACCTTC.

This chain connects TRBV5-1 to TRBJ2-5; 10 bases are shared with TRBD2. This CDR3 region has 17 residues. Germline V lookup: CDR1 SGHRS, CDR2 YFSETQ. With 0 bases clipped from V and 7 bases from J, the junction kept 12 bases outside the gene matches. CDR3 bases: TGCGCCAGCAGCTTGGATCTAGCGGGGGCCGACGGTGGGACCCAGTACTTC. It translates to CASSLDLAGADGGTQYF.

This clonotype has only a few counts. The genes are TRBV9 and TRBJ2-3; TRBD2 might be the D (5 bases). With 0 bases removed from V and 0 bases from J, the gap between germline ends came to 11 bases. Germline V gene lookup returns CDR1 SGDLS and CDR2 YYNGEE. The CDR3 consists of 16 residues. The CDR3 nucleotides read TGTGCCAGCAGCGTAGCCCCCAGGACTAGCACAGATACGCAGTATTTT. This sequence encodes CASSVAPRTSTDTQYF.

The chain is built from TRBV7-8 and TRBJ1-3; D call uncertain. The CDR3 sequence is 17 residues long. V was pared by 1 base and J by 1 base, with 14 bases between. Per the germline V gene, CDR1 is SGHVS and CDR2 is FQNEAQ. Here the CDR3 reads CASSLDRTRVSGNTIYF. The CDR3 DNA reads as TGTGCCAGCAGCTTAGATCGAACTAGGGTGTCTGGAAACACCATATATTTT.

This clonotype was observed a handful of times. The chain has TRBV6-6 and TRBJ1-5, with 8 bases identical to TRBD1. The CDR3 spans 15 residues. V was pared by 6 bases and J by 6 bases, with 10 bases of the junction left unmatched. Per germline, CDR1 MNHNY and CDR2 SVGAGI (reference sequence). The CDR3 protein is CASSPDRDGGQPQHF. The CDR3 DNA reads TGTGCCAGCAGCCCGGACAGGGATGGCGGTCAGCCCCAGCATTTT.

This clonotype has at least ten counts. The CDR3 sequence: CASSQDPSAGARGGYTF. DNA of the CDR3: TGCGCCAGCAGCCAAGATCCCAGTGCGGGGGCGAGAGGGGGCTACACCTTC. The genes are TRBV4-1 and TRBJ1-2, with TRBD1 as a possible D gene (6 bases). CDR3 size: 17 residues. Deletions cut 0 bases from V and 8 bases from J, with 22 bases between. Per germline, CDR1 MGHRA and CDR2 YSYEKL.

This clonotype was counted between two and nine times. The chain is built from TRBV10-3 and TRBJ1-5; 10 bases agree with TRBD1. Germline V CDR1 and CDR2: ENHRY, SYGVKD. The junction had 6 bases not matched to a gene; V was cut back by 3 bases and J by 7 bases. There are 15 residues in the CDR3. CDR3 nucleotide sequence: TGTGCCATCAGTGATTCTCGACAGGGGGCCCAGCCCCAGCATTTT. This translates into CAISDSRQGAQPQHF.

V is TRBV27 and J is TRBJ1-6, with TRBD1 identical over 9 bases. CDR1 MNHEY and CDR2 SMNVEV come from the germline V gene (reference sequence). The V gene end was trimmed by 8 bases and the J gene end by 8 bases; junction bases not matched to a gene: 7. CDR3 length: 14 amino acids. CDR3 DNA sequence: TGTGCCAGCCAGCCGGGACAGGGACATTCACCCCTCCACTTT. Encoded protein: CASQPGQGHSPLHF.

This clonotype showed up just a few times. The V call is TRBV2, the J call TRBJ2-7; no reliable D call. CDR3 length: 13 amino acids. CDR1 SNHLY and CDR2 FYNNEI come from the germline V gene. The V gene lost 4 bases and the J gene lost 4 bases, with 11 bases spanning the gap. The CDR3 here is CASSAPHDYEQYF. DNA of the CDR3: TGTGCCAGCAGTGCTCCTCACGATTACGAGCAGTACTTC.

This clonotype came up a few times. This rearrangement joins TRBV24-1 to TRBJ2-1, with no clear D. Germline CDR1 is KGHDR and CDR2 is SFDVKD. This CDR3 contains 13 residues. The ends were cut back, 2 bases at V and 9 bases at J, with 10 bases in the middle. CDR3: CATSDSRIGEQFF. In nucleotides, the CDR3 is TGTGCCACCAGTGATTCCCGTATAGGTGAGCAGTTCTTC.

This clonotype has more than one count but fewer than ten. The chain combines TRBV9 with TRBJ2-2; 10 nucleotides align to TRBD2. V was clipped by 3 bases and J by 6 bases; unmatched bases: 5. The CDR3 has 15 amino acids. Germline CDR1 and CDR2: SGDLS and YYNGEE. In DNA, the CDR3 is TGTGCCAGCAGCGCAAGCGGGGGGGCCTCCGGGGAGCTGTTTTTT. Residues: CASSASGGASGELFF.

A few counts support this clonotype. The V and J genes are TRBV20-1 and TRBJ1-6; D may be TRBD1 (5 bases). V gave up 2 bases and J gave up 5 bases, with 13 bases separating them. The CDR3 totals 15 residues. Germline V gives CDR1 DFQATT, CDR2 SNEGSKA (reference sequence). CDR3 amino acids: CSARSRMGDNSPLHF. In nucleotides, the CDR3 is TGCAGTGCTAGAAGCAGGATGGGGGATAATTCACCCCTCCACTTT.

This clonotype was seen a handful of times. The chain joins TRBV25-1 to TRBJ1-4, with a possible D match to TRBD1 (5 bases). V was cut by 3 bases and J by 2 bases, with 13 bases left in between. Germline V gene sequence: CDR1 MGHDK, CDR2 SYGVNS. The CDR3 contains 16 residues. Here the CDR3 DNA reads TGTGCCAGCAGTGATTCCGCCGGGGGGACTAATGAAAAACTGTTTTTT. This gives the protein CASSDSAGGTNEKLFF.

This clonotype was seen repeatedly, ten times or more. The CDR3 DNA follows: TGCGCCAGCAGCTTGATATCGGAGGCTGCCCACATTCAGTACTTC. Translating gives CASSLISEAAHIQYF. The chain combines TRBV5-1 with TRBJ2-4; D is perhaps TRBD2 (5 bases). The CDR3 sequence is 15 residues long. Trimming removed 1 base from V and 8 bases from J, with 16 bases in between. Germline CDR1 and CDR2: SGHRS and YFSETQ.

The V gene is TRBV7-9, the J gene TRBJ2-4, with a tentative D call TRBD1 (6 bases). Germline values: CDR1 SEHNR, CDR2 FQNEAQ (reference sequence). The CDR3 loop spans 16 amino acids. V gave up 4 bases and J gave up 3 bases, with 16 bases separating them. The CDR3: CASSSTRQVGKNIQYF. The CDR3 coding sequence is TGTGCCAGCAGCTCGACGAGACAGGTCGGCAAAAACATTCAGTACTTC.

Worth noting for this clonotype: No DNA is shown, since the ends of the CDR3 on it are uncertain; the CDR3 is the one TCRdb lists. The chain couples TRBV10-1 to TRBJ2-2; the table's D call, TRBD1, was not checked against the DNA. Per germline, CDR1 WNHNN and CDR2 SYGVQD (reference sequence). The CDR3 is 17 residues long, counting both termini. The CDR3 here is CASSESKQGYTPGSCFF.

This rearrangement joins TRBV7-8 to TRBJ2-1; D is undetermined. Per the germline V gene, CDR1 is SGHVS and CDR2 is FQNEAQ. V was shortened by 0 bases and J by 6 bases, with 9 bases between the two germline ends. The CDR3 loop spans 14 amino acids. As DNA, the CDR3 is TGTGCCAGCAGCTTAGCCAGTTCCCCCAATGAGCAGTTCTTC. This codes for CASSLASSPNEQFF.

The chain employs TRBV5-4 and TRBJ2-3; 10 bases fit TRBD2. The CDR3 length is 15 residues. From germline, CDR1 is SGHNT and CDR2 YYREEE (reference sequence). The V segment lost 4 bases and the J segment 5 bases; nucleotides outside the gene matches: 7. Here the CDR3 DNA reads TGTGCCAGCAGCGGGGTGGCTAGCGGGGGAGATACGCAGTATTTT. Its protein product is CASSGVASGGDTQYF.

The chain is built from TRBV4-3 and TRBJ2-7; D unclear. With 4 bases removed from V and 3 bases from J, the gap between germline ends came to 16 bases. CDR1 is LGHNA, CDR2 YSLEER, per germline. This CDR3 comprises 15 residues. The chain's CDR3 is CASSPLAWNNYEQYF. In DNA form, the CDR3 reads TGCGCCAGCAGCCCATTGGCATGGAACAACTACGAGCAGTACTTC.

The CDR3 DNA sequence: TGCGCCAGCAGCCAAGGGCGGTGGGGGGCGGCAGATACGCAGTATTTT. Translating it yields CASSQGRWGAADTQYF. The chain is built from TRBV4-3 and TRBJ2-3, with D perhaps TRBD1 or TRBD2 (6 bases each). V lost 1 base and J lost 4, with 15 bases in between. This CDR3 contains 16 residues. The germline gives CDR1 LGHNA, CDR2 YSLEER.